A single sample is the source of the 13 T cell receptor beta chains below, sequenced in a study of control samples from healthy donors and cancer patients. TCRdb's copy holds only in-frame clones and misses some; the assay was immunoSEQ multiplex PCR. The sample records 150,000 to 200,000 clones, around 90% being singletons. Sequencing was performed on blood. The receptors derive from a woman between 50 and 59 years old in good health.

V is TRBV9 and J is TRBJ2-3, with 12 bases fitting TRBD2. The junction had 1 base not matched to a gene; V was cut back by 0 bases and J by 2 bases. There are 16 residues in the CDR3. Germline CDR1 is SGDLS and CDR2 is YYNGEE. The CDR3 DNA is TGTGCCAGCAGCGTAGGGACTAGCGGGATCACAGATACGCAGTATTTT. This sequence encodes CASSVGTSGITDTQYF.

This chain links TRBV28 with TRBJ1-1, with 8 bases lining up with TRBD1. This CDR3 has 15 amino acids. CDR1 MDHEN and CDR2 SYDVKM come from the germline V gene. With V trimmed by 2 bases and J by 7 bases, 9 bases remained unmatched. In DNA form, the CDR3 reads TGTGCCAGCAGTTTACAGGGGGCTGTTTCAATTGAAGCTTTCTTT. Translated, it gives CASSLQGAVSIEAFF.

The chain has TRBV6-5 and TRBJ1-2; no reliable D call. This CDR3 has 15 residues. The V gene lost 4 bases and the J gene lost 4 bases, with 16 bases spanning the gap. CDR1 and CDR2 (germline): MNHEY, SVGAGI. The CDR3 protein is CASSLAQDGSYGYTF. CDR3 coding DNA: TGTGCCAGCAGTTTGGCCCAAGACGGGTCCTATGGCTACACCTTC.

The chain carries TRBV5-1 and TRBJ2-2; D is unresolved. Germline CDR1 is SGHRS and CDR2 is YFSETQ. The CDR3 length is 15 residues. The V end lost 4 bases, the J end lost 4 bases, and 14 bases lay between the germline ends. CDR3 loop: CASSPALEGTGELFF. The CDR3 bases are TGCGCCAGCAGCCCGGCTCTCGAAGGCACCGGGGAGCTGTTTTTT. Supplemented by reference TRBV5-1 and TRBJ2-2, the full variable domain reads KAGVTQTPRYLIKTRGQQVTLSCSPISGHRSVSWYQQTPGQGLQFLFEYFSETQRNKGNFPGRFSGRQFSNSRSEMNVSTLELGDSALYLCASSPALEGTGELFFGEGSRLTVL.

The J gene is TRBJ2-5, the V gene TRBV28; D might be TRBD1 (6 bases). V shed 8 bases and J shed 6 bases, with 13 bases lying between them. Germline-derived CDR1 and CDR2 are MDHEN and SYDVKM. The CDR3 has 12 residues. For the CDR3, the DNA is TGTGCCAGCCAGGACAGTCTAAAGACCCAGTACTTC. Translated: CASQDSLKTQYF.

The rearrangement joins TRBV7-3 to TRBJ2-5, with D maybe TRBD1 (6 bases). This CDR3 contains 15 residues. Trimming cost V 5 bases and J 2 bases, with 15 bases left between them. Germline-derived CDR1 and CDR2 are SGHTA and FQGTGA. This chain's CDR3 is CASSLSGGSQETQYF. The CDR3 region has the DNA TGTGCCAGCAGCCTAAGTGGGGGCTCGCAAGAGACCCAGTACTTC.

The chain has TRBV29-1 and TRBJ1-2, with 9 nucleotides matching TRBD1. The CDR3 is 16 amino acids. In germline, CDR1 is SQVTM, CDR2 ANQGSEA. With 5 bases clipped from V and 0 bases from J, the junction kept 10 bases outside the gene matches. The CDR3 loop is CSVPTGGSIANYGYTF. CDR3 nucleotides: TGCAGCGTTCCGACAGGGGGTTCCATAGCTAACTATGGCTACACCTTC.

The chain combines TRBV2 with TRBJ2-7, with D possibly matching TRBD1 (5 bases). V lost 3 bases and J lost 1, with 10 bases in between. The CDR3 has 14 amino acids. From germline, CDR1 is SNHLY and CDR2 FYNNEI. Here the CDR3 DNA reads TGTGCCAGCAGTGACCAGGGTAGGTCCTACGAGCAGTACTTC. It translates to CASSDQGRSYEQYF.

This chain links TRBV14 with TRBJ1-2; D is unresolved. V lost 3 bases to trimming and J lost 5 bases, with 19 bases between them. Germline CDR1 and CDR2: SGHDN and FVKESK. This CDR3 comprises 16 residues. The CDR3 DNA sequence: TGTGCCAGCAGCCACTCGGTTGGGCGAGTAATTTATGGCTACACCTTC. Protein: CASSHSVGRVIYGYTF.

This rearrangement joins TRBV6-2 or TRBV6-3 to TRBJ2-2; 11 nucleotides match TRBD2. V dropped 3 bases and J dropped 0; count of bases not matched to a gene: 6. The V gene's germline CDR1 is MNHEY and CDR2 SVGEGT. This CDR3 comprises 18 residues. The CDR3 is CASSYRLAGGPNTGELFF. The CDR3 region has the DNA TGTGCCAGCAGTTATCGGCTAGCGGGGGGCCCGAACACCGGGGAGCTGTTTTTT.

There are a few counts of this clone. The V gene is TRBV29-1, the J gene TRBJ1-5, with a weak D call TRBD1 (6 bases). CDR1 is SQVTM and CDR2 is ANQGSEA in the germline V gene. The germline V and J ends were trimmed by 1 base and 1 base, with 11 bases remaining between them. This CDR3 is built from 15 residues. The CDR3 sequence is CSVEVVDRSNQPQHF. The CDR3 nucleotides read TGCAGCGTTGAAGTGGTCGACAGGAGCAATCAGCCCCAGCATTTT.

V and J are TRBV6-1 and TRBJ2-7, with D perhaps given as TRBD1 or TRBD2 (5 bases each). V was pared by 2 bases and J by 2 bases, with 13 bases between. This CDR3 spans 15 amino acids. The germline CDR1 and CDR2 sequences are MNHNS and SASEGT. The CDR3 loop is CASSETGPSAYEQYF. CDR3 DNA sequence: TGTGCCAGCAGTGAAACGGGGCCATCGGCCTACGAGCAGTACTTC.

This sequence joins TRBV7-2 and TRBJ2-3, with D possibly matching TRBD2 (7 bases). CDR1 is SGHTA and CDR2 is FQGNSA in the germline V gene. The CDR3 loop spans 17 amino acids. Trimming stripped 5 bases from V and 1 base from J, with 19 bases between. The CDR3 DNA reads as TGTGCCAGCAGCCCCCCCTTGGGGGAGGGGGGCACAGATACGCAGTATTTT. Protein sequence: CASSPPLGEGGTDTQYF.